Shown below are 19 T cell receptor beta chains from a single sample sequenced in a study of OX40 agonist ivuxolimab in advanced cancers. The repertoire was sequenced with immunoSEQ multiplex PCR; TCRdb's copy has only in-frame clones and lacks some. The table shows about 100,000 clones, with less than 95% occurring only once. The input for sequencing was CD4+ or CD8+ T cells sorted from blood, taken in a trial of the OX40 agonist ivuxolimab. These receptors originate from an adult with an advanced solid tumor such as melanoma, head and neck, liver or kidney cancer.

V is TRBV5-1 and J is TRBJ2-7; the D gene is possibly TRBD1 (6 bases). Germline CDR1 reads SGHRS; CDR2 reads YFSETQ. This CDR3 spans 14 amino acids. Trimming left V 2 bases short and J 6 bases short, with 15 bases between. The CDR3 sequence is CASSFRDKLSEQYF. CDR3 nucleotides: TGCGCCAGCAGCTTTCGGGACAAACTCTCCGAGCAGTACTTC.

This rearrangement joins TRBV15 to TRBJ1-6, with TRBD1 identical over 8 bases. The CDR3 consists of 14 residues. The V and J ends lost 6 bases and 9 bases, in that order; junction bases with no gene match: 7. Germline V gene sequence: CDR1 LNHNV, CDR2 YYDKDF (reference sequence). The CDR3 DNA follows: TGTGCCACCAGACCGGACAGGGTGGGTTCACCCCTCCACTTT. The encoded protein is CATRPDRVGSPLHF.

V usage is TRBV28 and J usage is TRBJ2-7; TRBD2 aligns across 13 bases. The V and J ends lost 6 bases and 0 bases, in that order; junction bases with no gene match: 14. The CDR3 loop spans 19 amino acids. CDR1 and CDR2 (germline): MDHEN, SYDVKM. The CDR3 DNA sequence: TGTGCCAGCAGGCTTGGACCGGGACTAGCGGGACGAAGCTCCTACGAGCAGTACTTC. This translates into CASRLGPGLAGRSSYEQYF.

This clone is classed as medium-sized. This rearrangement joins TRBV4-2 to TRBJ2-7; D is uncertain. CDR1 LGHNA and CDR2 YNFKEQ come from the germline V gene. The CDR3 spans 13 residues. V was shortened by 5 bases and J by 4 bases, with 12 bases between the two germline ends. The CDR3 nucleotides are TGTGCCAGCAGCAGGGAAGCGAGGTACGAGCAGTACTTC. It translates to CASSREARYEQYF.

CDR3 residues: CASSFQAVPGANVLTF. CDR3 nucleotides: TGTGCCAGCAGCTTCCAAGCCGTGCCTGGGGCCAACGTCCTGACTTTC. V gene TRBV13 combines with J gene TRBJ2-6; D gene uncertain. The germline gives CDR1 PRHDT, CDR2 FYEKMQ (reference sequence). The CDR3 runs 16 residues. Trimming took off 3 bases at V and 2 bases at J, with 11 bases between the two ends.

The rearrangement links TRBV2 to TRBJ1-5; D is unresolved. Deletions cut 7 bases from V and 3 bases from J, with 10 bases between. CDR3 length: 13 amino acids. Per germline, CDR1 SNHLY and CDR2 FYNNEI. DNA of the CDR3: TGTGCCAGCAAAGGGATCGTCAATCAGCCCCAGCATTTT. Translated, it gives CASKGIVNQPQHF.

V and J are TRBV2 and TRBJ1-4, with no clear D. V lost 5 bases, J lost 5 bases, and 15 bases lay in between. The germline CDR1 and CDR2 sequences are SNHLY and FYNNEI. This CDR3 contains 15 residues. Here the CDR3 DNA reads TGTGCCAGCAGTTCTCTAACGACCCCGAATGAAAAACTGTTTTTT. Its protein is CASSSLTTPNEKLFF.

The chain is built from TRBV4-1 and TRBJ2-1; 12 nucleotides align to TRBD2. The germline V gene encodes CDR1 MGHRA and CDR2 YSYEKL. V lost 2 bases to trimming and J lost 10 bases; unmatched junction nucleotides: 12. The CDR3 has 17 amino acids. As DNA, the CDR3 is TGCGCCAGCAGCCAACTCAGACTAGCGGGAGTTGTAGGGGAGCAGTTCTTC. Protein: CASSQLRLAGVVGEQFF.

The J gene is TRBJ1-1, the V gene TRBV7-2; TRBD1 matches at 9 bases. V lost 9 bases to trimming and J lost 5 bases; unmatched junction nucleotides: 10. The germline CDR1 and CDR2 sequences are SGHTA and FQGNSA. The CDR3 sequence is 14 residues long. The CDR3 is CASVQGAGRTEAFF. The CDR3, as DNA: TGTGCCAGTGTACAGGGGGCCGGGCGGACTGAAGCTTTCTTT.

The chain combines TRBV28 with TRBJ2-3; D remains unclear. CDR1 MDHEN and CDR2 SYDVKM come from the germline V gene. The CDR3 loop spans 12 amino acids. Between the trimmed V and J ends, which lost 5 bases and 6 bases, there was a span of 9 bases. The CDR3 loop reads CASSLTRDTQYF. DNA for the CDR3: TGTGCCAGCAGTCTCACACGCGATACGCAGTATTTT.

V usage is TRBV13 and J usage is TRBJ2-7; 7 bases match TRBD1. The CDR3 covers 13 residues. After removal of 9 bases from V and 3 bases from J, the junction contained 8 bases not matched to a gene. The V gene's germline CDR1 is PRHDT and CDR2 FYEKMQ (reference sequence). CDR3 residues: CARGDSLFYEQYF. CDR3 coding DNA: TGTGCCAGGGGGGACAGCCTTTTCTACGAGCAGTACTTC.

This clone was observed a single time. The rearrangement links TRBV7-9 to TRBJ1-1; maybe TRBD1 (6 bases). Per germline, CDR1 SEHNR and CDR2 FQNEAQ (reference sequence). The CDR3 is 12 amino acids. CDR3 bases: TGTGTCGCGAGGGGGATGAACACTGAAGCTTTCTTT. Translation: CVARGMNTEAFF.

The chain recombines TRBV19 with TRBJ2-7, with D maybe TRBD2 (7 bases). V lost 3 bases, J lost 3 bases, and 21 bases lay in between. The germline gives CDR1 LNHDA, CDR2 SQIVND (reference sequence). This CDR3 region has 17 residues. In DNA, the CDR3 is TGTGCCAGTAGTATCGGCGGGAGAAATGGGGGCAACTACGAGCAGTACTTC. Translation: CASSIGGRNGGNYEQYF.

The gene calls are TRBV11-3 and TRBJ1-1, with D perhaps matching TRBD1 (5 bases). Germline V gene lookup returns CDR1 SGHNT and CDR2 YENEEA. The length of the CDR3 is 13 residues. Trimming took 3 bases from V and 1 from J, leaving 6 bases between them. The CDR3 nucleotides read TGTGCCAGCAGCTTGGGGACGAACACTGAAGCTTTCTTT. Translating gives CASSLGTNTEAFF.

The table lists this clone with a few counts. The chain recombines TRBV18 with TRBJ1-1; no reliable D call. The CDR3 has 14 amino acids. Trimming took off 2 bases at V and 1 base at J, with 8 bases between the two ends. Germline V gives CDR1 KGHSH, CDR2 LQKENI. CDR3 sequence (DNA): TGTGCCAGCTCACCAACCGGGTCGAACACTGAAGCTTTCTTT. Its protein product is CASSPTGSNTEAFF.

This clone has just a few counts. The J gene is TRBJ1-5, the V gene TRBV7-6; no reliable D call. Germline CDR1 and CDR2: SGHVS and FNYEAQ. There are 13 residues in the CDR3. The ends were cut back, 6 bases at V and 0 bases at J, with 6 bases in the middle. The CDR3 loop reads CASRGSSNQPQHF. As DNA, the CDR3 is TGTGCCAGCAGGGGGAGTAGCAATCAGCCCCAGCATTTT.

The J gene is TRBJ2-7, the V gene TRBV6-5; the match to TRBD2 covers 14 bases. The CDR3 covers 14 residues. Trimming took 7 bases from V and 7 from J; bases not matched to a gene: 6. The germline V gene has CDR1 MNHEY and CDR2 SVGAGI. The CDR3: CASIGTSGSREQYF. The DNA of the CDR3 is TGTGCCAGCATTGGGACTAGCGGGAGTAGGGAGCAGTACTTC.

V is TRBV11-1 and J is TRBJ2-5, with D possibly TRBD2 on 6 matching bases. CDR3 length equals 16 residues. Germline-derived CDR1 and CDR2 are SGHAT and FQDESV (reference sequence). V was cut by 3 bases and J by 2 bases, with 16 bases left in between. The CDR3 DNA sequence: TGTGCCAGCAGCTTGGAACTAGCACGAGTACAAGAGACCCAGTACTTC. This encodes CASSLELARVQETQYF. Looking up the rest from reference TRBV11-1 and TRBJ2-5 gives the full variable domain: EAEVAQSPRYKITEKSQAVAFWCDPISGHATLYWYRQILGQGPELLVQFQDESVVDDSQLPKDRFSAERLKGVDSTLKIQPAELGDSAMYLCASSLELARVQETQYFGPGTRLLVL.

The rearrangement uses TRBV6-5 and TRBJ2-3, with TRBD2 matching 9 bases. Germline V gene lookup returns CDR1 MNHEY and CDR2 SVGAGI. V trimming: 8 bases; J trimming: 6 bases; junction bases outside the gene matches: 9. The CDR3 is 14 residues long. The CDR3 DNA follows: TGTGCCAGCGGAGCGGGAGGCCCATCCGATACGCAGTATTTT. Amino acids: CASGAGGPSDTQYF.